The 26 T cell receptor beta chains presented below share a single source sample, sequenced in a study of blood T cell repertoires in COVID-19. Clones were sequenced by immunoSEQ multiplex PCR, and TCRdb holds only the in-frame ones, with some missing. The sample shows around 100,000 clones, more than 90% of them seen only once. The sample comprised peripheral blood. The receptor source for this set is a man aged 65-85 years with acute or convalescent COVID-19.

This clone was recorded once. J is TRBJ2-7 and V is TRBV10-2; a weak D match, TRBD2 (6 bases). Germline CDR1 is WSHSY and CDR2 is SAAADI. The CDR3 extends over 15 amino acids. V shed 5 bases and J shed 2 bases, with 16 bases lying between them. This CDR3 reads CASSFTGLLTYEQYF. The CDR3 DNA is TGCGCCAGCAGTTTTACGGGACTGCTAACCTACGAGCAGTACTTC.

CDR3 region: CASSSSETQYF. The CDR3 nucleotides are TGTGCCAGCAGCTCCTCCGAGACCCAGTACTTC. V gene TRBV5-6 combines with J gene TRBJ2-5; no clear D. There are 11 residues in the CDR3. Germline V gene lookup returns CDR1 SGHDT and CDR2 YYEEEE. V shed 3 bases and J shed 5 bases, with 5 bases lying between them.

The chain employs TRBV28 and TRBJ2-1; 11 bases match TRBD1. The CDR3 extends over 12 amino acids. Germline-derived CDR1 and CDR2 are MDHEN and SYDVKM. Unmatched junction bases numbered 3, after V lost 2 bases and J lost 15 bases. The CDR3 nucleotides are TGTGCCAGCAGTTTACTGGGACAGGGGGGGTTCTTC. This gives the protein CASSLLGQGGFF.

V is TRBV7-9 and J is TRBJ2-7; possible D gene TRBD1, 5 bases. Germline CDR1 and CDR2: SEHNR and FQNEAQ (reference sequence). The CDR3 extends over 14 amino acids. Trimming cost V 3 bases and J 2 bases, with 11 bases left between them. The CDR3 DNA reads as TGTGCCAGCAGCTTTAGGGGTACCACCTACGAGCAGTACTTC. Amino acids: CASSFRGTTYEQYF. The complete variable domain, with remaining parts taken from reference TRBV7-9 and TRBJ2-7, reads DTGVSQNPRHKITKRGQNVTFRCDPISEHNRLYWYRQTLGQGPEFLTYFQNEAQLEKSRLLSDRFSAERPKGSFSTLEIQRTEQGDSAMYLCASSFRGTTYEQYFGPGTRLTVT.

This rearrangement joins TRBV9 to TRBJ1-2; D is possibly TRBD1 (5 bases). The V end was cut by 0 bases, the J end by 4 bases, with 10 bases between. This CDR3 is built from 14 residues. Germline V gene lookup returns CDR1 SGDLS and CDR2 YYNGEE. In nucleotides, the CDR3 is TGTGCCAGCAGCGTAGGAACAGGCCCCTATGGCTACACCTTC. As protein: CASSVGTGPYGYTF. The variable domain in full, completed from reference TRBV9 and TRBJ1-2, reads DSGVTQTPKHLITATGQRVTLRCSPRSGDLSVYWYQQSLDQGLQFLIQYYNGEERAKGNILERFSAQQFPDLHSELNLSSLELGDSALYFCASSVGTGPYGYTFGSGTRLTVV.

This clone was detected once. This chain connects TRBV5-1 to TRBJ2-7; 11 nucleotides match TRBD2. J gave up 4 bases and V 5 bases, and 8 bases lay outside the gene matches. The CDR3 is 15 amino acids. Germline loops: CDR1 SGHRS, CDR2 YFSETQ. CDR3 in amino acids: CASRFGLAGTYEQYF. CDR3 bases: TGCGCCAGCAGGTTCGGACTAGCGGGTACTTACGAGCAGTACTTC.

The chain couples TRBV29-1 to TRBJ2-7, with no clear D. CDR1 is SQVTM, CDR2 ANQGSEA, per germline. The CDR3 is 11 amino acids. V lost 2 bases, J lost 3 bases, and 5 bases lay in between. In DNA, the CDR3 is TGCAGCGTTGAACAGAACTACGAGCAGTACTTC. The encoded protein is CSVEQNYEQYF.

V usage is TRBV2 and J usage is TRBJ2-1; D may be TRBD2 (5 bases). Germline V gene lookup returns CDR1 SNHLY and CDR2 FYNNEI. V lost 4 bases, J lost 3 bases, and 13 bases lay in between. This CDR3 contains 15 residues. The CDR3 reads CASSGRGKYYNEQFF. The CDR3 bases are TGTGCCAGCAGTGGTAGAGGGAAATACTACAATGAGCAGTTCTTC.

This chain connects TRBV2 to TRBJ1-6; D gene ambiguous. The CDR3 covers 15 residues. The germline V and J ends were trimmed by 8 bases and 8 bases, with 19 bases remaining between them. Germline V gene sequence: CDR1 SNHLY, CDR2 FYNNEI. This CDR3 is CASRRGDSTYSPLHF. The CDR3 DNA is TGTGCCAGCCGGAGAGGCGATAGTACATATTCACCCCTCCACTTT. Full variable domain (outside the CDR3, taken from reference TRBV2 and TRBJ1-6): EPEVTQTPSHQVTQMGQEVILRCVPISNHLYFYWYRQILGQKVEFLVSFYNNEISEKSEIFDDQFSVERPDGSNFTLKIRSTKLEDSAMYFCASRRGDSTYSPLHFGNGTRLTVT.

J is TRBJ1-1 and V is TRBV30, with a possible D match to TRBD1 (5 bases). Germline assignment: CDR1 GTSNPN and CDR2 SVGIG (reference sequence). V gave up 0 bases and J gave up 6 bases, with 17 bases separating them. This CDR3 has 15 amino acids. The CDR3, as DNA: TGTGCCTGGAGTGTAGGCTTGGTAGGGGAACCTGAAGCTTTCTTT. Protein product: CAWSVGLVGEPEAFF.

The rearrangement links TRBV28 to TRBJ2-1, with 13 bases aligning to TRBD2. The CDR3 covers 14 residues. The V gene end was trimmed by 9 bases and the J gene end by 5 bases; junction bases not matched to a gene: 4. In germline, CDR1 is MDHEN, CDR2 SYDVKM. CDR3 loop: CASLTSGRNNEQFF. In nucleotides, the CDR3 is TGTGCCAGTTTGACTAGCGGGAGGAACAATGAGCAGTTCTTC.

The sample holds one count of this clone. The chain has TRBV7-3 and TRBJ2-1; 12 nucleotides align to TRBD2. CDR1 is SGHTA and CDR2 is FQGTGA in the germline V gene. J was trimmed by 7 bases and V by 3 bases; bases with no gene match: 4. The CDR3 extends over 15 amino acids. In nucleotides, the CDR3 is TGTGCCAGCAGCTTGACTAGCGGGAGTCTGAATGAGCAGTTCTTC. It translates to CASSLTSGSLNEQFF.

This clone has a single count. This rearrangement joins TRBV19 to TRBJ2-3; TRBD2 agrees at 7 bases. The germline gives CDR1 LNHDA, CDR2 SQIVND (reference sequence). J lost 4 bases, V lost 5 bases, and 6 bases had no gene match. The CDR3 covers 14 residues. CDR3 region: CASSDWGGADTQYF. Here the CDR3 DNA reads TGTGCCAGTAGTGACTGGGGGGGTGCAGATACGCAGTATTTT.

V and J are TRBV28 and TRBJ1-2; D call uncertain. From germline, CDR1 is MDHEN and CDR2 SYDVKM. With 0 bases removed from V and 7 bases from J, the gap between germline ends came to 6 bases. The CDR3 extends over 12 amino acids. CDR3 sequence: CASSLWGVGYTF. The CDR3 DNA reads TGTGCCAGCAGTTTATGGGGAGTTGGCTACACCTTC.

The gene calls are TRBV29-1 and TRBJ1-1; D call uncertain. The CDR3 covers 14 residues. V was clipped by 7 bases and J by 0 bases, with 15 bases between them. Germline lookup yields CDR1 SQVTM and CDR2 ANQGSEA. CDR3 bases: TGCAGCGGTACACGGGGATTCATGAACACTGAAGCTTTCTTT. Translation: CSGTRGFMNTEAFF.

The table lists this clone with a few counts. The V and J genes are TRBV10-3 and TRBJ1-1, with D hard to call. The germline V and J ends were trimmed by 8 bases and 4 bases, with 14 bases remaining between them. CDR1 is ENHRY and CDR2 is SYGVKD in the germline V gene. The CDR3 has 13 amino acids. In nucleotides, the CDR3 is TGTGCCATCGGTATCATGGAGAGCACTGAAGCTTTCTTT. It translates to CAIGIMESTEAFF.

J is TRBJ1-1 and V is TRBV3-1 (or the pseudogene TRBV3-2), with 7 bases that match TRBD1. The CDR3 is 11 amino acids. CDR1 and CDR2 (germline): LGHDT, YNNKEL (reference sequence). The V and J ends lost 4 bases and 10 bases, in that order; junction bases with no gene match: 3. The CDR3 DNA sequence: TGTGCCAGCAGCCGACAGGGACCAGCTTTCTTT. It encodes CASSRQGPAFF.

Only a few counts were recorded for this clone. This rearrangement joins TRBV5-4 to TRBJ2-1; 13 bases agree with TRBD2. The J segment lost 8 bases and the V segment lost 2 bases, leaving 7 bases of the junction unmatched. This CDR3 has 16 residues. Germline V gene data show CDR1 as SGHNT and CDR2 as YYREEE (reference sequence). CDR3 bases: TGTGCCAGCAGCTTAACGGGACTAGCGGGAAGAGATGAGCAGTTCTTC. This sequence encodes CASSLTGLAGRDEQFF.

J is TRBJ2-7 and V is TRBV7-9, with 10 bases matching TRBD1. Germline V gene lookup returns CDR1 SEHNR and CDR2 FQNEAQ (reference sequence). Trimming at V came to 10 bases and at J to 3 bases, leaving 6 bases not matched to a gene. The CDR3 runs to 13 residues. The CDR3 is CAITGTGVYEQYF. The CDR3 DNA reads as TGTGCCATCACCGGGACAGGGGTCTACGAGCAGTACTTC.

V gene TRBV19 combines with J gene TRBJ1-2, with D perhaps TRBD1 (5 bases). V lost 5 bases to trimming and J lost 8 bases, with 12 bases between them. Germline lookup yields CDR1 LNHDA and CDR2 SQIVND (reference sequence). The CDR3 extends over 12 amino acids. DNA of the CDR3: TGTGCCAGTAGTGGGGCCTCTAAAGGCTACACCTTC. It translates to CASSGASKGYTF.

The chain employs TRBV6-2 or TRBV6-3 and TRBJ2-1; D not resolved. V gave up 6 bases and J gave up 0 bases, with 12 bases separating them. Germline assignment: CDR1 MNHEY and CDR2 SVGEGT. The CDR3 contains 15 residues. This CDR3 reads CASSPVPSSYNEQFF. The CDR3 DNA follows: TGTGCCAGCAGCCCCGTTCCGAGCTCCTACAATGAGCAGTTCTTC.

This clone was picked up one time. The V call is TRBV11-2, the J call TRBJ2-7, with D possibly TRBD2 on 6 matching bases. The CDR3 loop spans 13 amino acids. V was clipped by 7 bases and J by 3 bases, with 13 bases between them. CDR1 is SGHAT, CDR2 FQNNGV, per germline. The CDR3 region is CASTRGTNYEQYF. DNA for the CDR3: TGTGCCAGCACCCGCGGGACGAACTACGAGCAGTACTTC.

The CDR3 sequence: CASSMDRGAYEQYF. CDR3 nucleotide sequence: TGTGCCAGCAGTATGGACAGGGGGGCCTACGAGCAGTACTTC. V and J are TRBV6-5 and TRBJ2-7; 10 bases line up with TRBD1. Germline-derived CDR1 and CDR2 are MNHEY and SVGAGI. This CDR3 has 14 residues. V was clipped by 5 bases and J by 2 bases; unmatched bases: 3.

Only one count was recorded for this clone. V usage is TRBV6-5 and J usage is TRBJ2-5, with 8 bases aligning to TRBD1. V was clipped by 8 bases and J by 5 bases; unmatched bases: 10. The CDR3 covers 14 residues. CDR1 is MNHEY, CDR2 SVGAGI, per germline. The CDR3 here is CASPGQVTTETQYF. Written as DNA, the CDR3 is TGTGCCAGCCCGGGACAGGTGACGACCGAGACCCAGTACTTC.

The CDR3 protein is CASSFINNSPLHF. The CDR3 nucleotides are TGTGCCAGCAGTTTTATAAATAATTCACCCCTCCACTTT. The rearrangement uses TRBV27 and TRBJ1-6; no firm D call. Germline CDR1 and CDR2: MNHEY and SMNVEV (reference sequence). The CDR3 runs to 13 residues. Trimming cost V 3 bases and J 5 bases, with 5 bases left between them.

This clone has only a few counts. One end of the junction fails to match germline, which may point to a read error. The V call is TRBV12-3 or TRBV12-4, the J call TRBJ1-3; D is ambiguous. The CDR3 runs 12 residues. CDR3 sequence (DNA): TGTGCCAGCAGTTTCGGTGGTACATGGGAGGATTTT. Protein: CASSFGGTWEDF.